This T cell receptor (beta chain) was identified in a study of blood T cell repertoires in COVID-19. Study details: Acute and convalescent COVID-19 specimens originated in the United States, Italy and Spain. From T cells, B-cell-depleted T cells, or PBMCs came the material, which was cDNA or gDNA.

The ends were cut back, 3 bases at V and 1 base at J, with 9 bases in the middle. CDR3 length: 15 amino acids. Germline V CDR1 and CDR2: SGHNT, YENEEA. The assay was immunoSEQ multiplex PCR, and TCRdb's table has in-frame clones only and misses some. The data show 200,000 to 250,000 clones, around 80% seen once. The sample comprised peripheral blood. The rearrangement joins TRBV11-3 to TRBJ2-2; D is possibly TRBD2 (6 bases). This clonotype was sampled from a woman aged 18-29 years with acute or convalescent COVID-19. The CDR3 sequence: CASSFGGRNTGELFF. The CDR3 region has the DNA TGTGCCAGCAGCTTTGGAGGGAGGAACACCGGGGAGCTGTTTTTT.